Presented here are 6 T cell receptor beta chains from one specimen sequenced in a study of blood T cell repertoires in COVID-19. Repertoires were generated with immunoSEQ multiplex PCR, while TCRdb's copy carries only in-frame clones and drops some. The table includes about 140,000 clones, 76% detected once. The specimen sequenced was peripheral blood. Receptors originate from a woman older than 75 with active or convalescent COVID-19.

The chain employs TRBV5-1 and TRBJ2-3; TRBD2 aligns across 10 bases. V lost 5 bases and J lost 2; bases outside the gene matches: 8. The germline CDR1 and CDR2 sequences are SGHRS and YFSETQ. The CDR3 has 16 residues. The CDR3 DNA reads TGCGCCAGCAGTCTTATCCTAGCGGGGGCCACAGATACGCAGTATTTT. It encodes CASSLILAGATDTQYF.

The sample holds one count of this clone. One end of the junction is discordant with germline, which a read error may explain. This chain uses TRBV12-3 or TRBV12-4 with TRBJ1-4, with TRBD1 identical over 9 bases. The CDR3 totals 13 residues. The CDR3 loop is CASSWTGEEKLFF. The CDR3 bases are TGTGCCAGCAGTTGGACAGGGGAGGAAAAGCTGTTTTTT.

Here the CDR3 reads CASSGTSARHEQFF. DNA of the CDR3: TGTGCCAGCAGCGGGACTAGCGCCCGCCATGAGCAGTTCTTC. The chain carries TRBV6-2 or TRBV6-3 and TRBJ2-1, with 10 positions matching TRBD2. Germline V gives CDR1 MNHEY, CDR2 SVGEGT. The CDR3 sequence is 14 residues long. With V trimmed by 6 bases and J by 8 bases, 7 bases remained unmatched.

This clone has more than one count but fewer than ten. The chain joins TRBV10-3 to TRBJ1-4; 8 bases match TRBD1. The germline V gene encodes CDR1 ENHRY and CDR2 SYGVKD. This CDR3 has 14 residues. V trimming: 6 bases; J trimming: 8 bases; junction bases outside the gene matches: 8. The CDR3 DNA reads TGTGCCATCAGCAGGGGACAGGTCGGGGAAAAACTGTTTTTT. It encodes CAISRGQVGEKLFF.

This clone was recorded once. The V call is TRBV4-1, the J call TRBJ2-1; 10 positions agree with TRBD1. J gave up 8 bases and V 0 bases, and 7 bases lay outside the gene matches. This CDR3 region has 16 residues. Germline lookup yields CDR1 MGHRA and CDR2 YSYEKL. Written as DNA, the CDR3 is TGCGCCAGCAGCCAAGAGGGGACAGGGGTTCGACATGAGCAGTTCTTC. Residues: CASSQEGTGVRHEQFF.

This chain uses TRBV6-5 with TRBJ1-6; D possibly corresponds to TRBD1 (6 bases). The CDR3 is 16 residues long. Germline V gene sequence: CDR1 MNHEY, CDR2 SVGAGI. The V end was cut by 0 bases, the J end by 7 bases, with 13 bases between. CDR3 nucleotides: TGTGCCAGCAGTTACTCGACAGGAGCCCTCAATTCACCCCTCCACTTT. Translating gives CASSYSTGALNSPLHF.